Listed below are T cell receptor beta chains from one sample, sequenced in a study of cytotoxic CD8 clonotypes in ibrutinib-treated CLL. Generated by immunoSEQ multiplex PCR, the TCRdb table keeps only in-frame clones and is missing some. The profile covers approximately 340,000 clones, with around 66% appearing a single time and 6% to 6.5% taken by the ten largest. The sample in question was PBMCs, obtained after 36 months of ibrutinib treatment. All receptors come from a human donor with chronic lymphocytic leukemia. The CDR3 runs from the conserved cysteine through the conserved F or W. D genes are given only for firm matches. The size entry is marked missing in some rows and otherwise reads once, few, many or a size class.

D gene	V gene	J gene	clone size	CDR3 protein	CDR3 DNA
TRBD1	TRBV2	TRBJ2-7	once	CASRQGVYEQYF	TGTGCCAGCCGACAGGGGGTGTACGAGCAGTACTTC
NA	TRBV12-5	TRBJ2-2	NA	CASGLVPRDTGELFF	TGTGCTAGTGGTTTGGTTCCCCGGGACACCGGGGAGCTGTTTTTT
NA	TRBV27	TRBJ2-5	NA	CASSFSSKETQYF	TGTGCCAGCAGTTTTTCGTCTAAAGAGACCCAGTACTTC
TRBD2	TRBV18	TRBJ2-5	NA	CASSPGLAGEQETQYF	TGTGCCAGCTCACCAGGCCTAGCGGGCGAACAAGAGACCCAGTACTTC
NA	TRBV7-8	TRBJ2-7	NA	CASSLEVYGDEQYF	TGTGCCAGCAGCTTAGAAGTTTATGGGGACGAGCAGTACTTC
TRBD1	TRBV5-5	TRBJ2-7	NA	CASSLVLGQAYEQYF	TGTGCCAGCAGCTTGGTCCTTGGACAGGCCTACGAGCAGTACTTC
NA	TRBV5-1	TRBJ2-5	NA	CASSLLPGDSETQYF	TGCGCCAGCAGCTTGTTGCCAGGGGACTCCGAGACCCAGTACTTC
NA	TRBV28	TRBJ2-7	once	CASSLPAKDYEQYF	TGTGCCAGCAGTTTACCGGCTAAGGACTACGAGCAGTACTTC
TRBD1	TRBV5-6	TRBJ2-2	NA	CASSFGPGQGTGELFF	TGTGCCAGCAGCTTCGGACCGGGACAGGGGACCGGGGAGCTGTTTTTT
NA	TRBV5-1	TRBJ2-3	once	CASSFPGVTDTQYF	TGCGCCAGCAGCTTCCCGGGGGTCACAGATACGCAGTATTTT
NA	TRBV29-1	TRBJ2-5	NA	CSVDGTSRETQYF	TGCAGCGTTGACGGGACGTCCAGAGAGACCCAGTACTTC
TRBD1	TRBV5-4	TRBJ2-2	NA	CASTRGQGPTGELFF	TGTGCCAGCACCCGGGGACAGGGACCCACCGGGGAGCTGTTTTTT
NA	TRBV5-4	TRBJ2-7	NA	CASSFTYGRGHYEQYF	TGTGCCAGCAGCTTTACGTATGGACGGGGCCACTACGAGCAGTACTTC
NA	TRBV4-1	TRBJ2-5	once	CASSQGLAKNF	TGCGCCAGCAGCCAAGGCCTCGCCAAAAACTTC
NA	TRBV7-2	TRBJ2-3	NA	CASSFRGGADTQYF	TGTGCCAGCAGCTTCAGGGGAGGGGCAGATACGCAGTATTTT
TRBD1	TRBV4-1	TRBJ1-2	NA	CASSPGGGASGYGYTF	TGCGCCAGCAGCCCAGGGGGTGGAGCTAGTGGCTATGGCTACACCTTC
TRBD2	TRBV7-3	TRBJ2-7	NA	CASSPQRGSEQYF	TGTGCCAGCAGCCCTCAGCGGGGTTCCGAGCAGTACTTC
NA	TRBV7-2	TRBJ2-7	NA	CASSLEWGNSYEQYF	TGTGCCAGCAGCTTAGAGTGGGGTAACTCCTACGAGCAGTACTTC
NA	TRBV2	TRBJ2-1	NA	CASSGPGSAGSSYNEQFF	TGTGCCAGCAGTGGACCGGGGTCGGCGGGGAGCTCCTACAATGAGCAGTTCTTC
NA	TRBV18	TRBJ1-2	NA	CASSPDNAGGYTF	TGTGCCAGCTCACCCGACAATGCTGGTGGCTACACCTTC
NA	TRBV5-1	TRBJ2-3	NA	CASSPEMTDTQYF	TGCGCCAGCAGCCCCGAGATGACAGATACGCAGTATTTT
TRBD1	TRBV6-5	TRBJ2-3	NA	CASSLRQGATDTQYF	TGTGCCAGCAGTCTACGGCAGGGGGCCACAGATACGCAGTATTTT
NA	TRBV28	TRBJ2-7	NA	CASSLSGTEEQYF	TGTGCCAGCAGTTTATCCGGGACGGAGGAGCAGTACTTC
TRBD2	TRBV6-5	TRBJ2-4	few	CASSTSGPENIQYF	TGTGCCAGCAGTACTAGCGGTCCCGAAAACATTCAGTACTTC
NA	TRBV10-1	TRBJ1-1	once	CASSEGGTEAFF	TGCGCCAGCAGTGAGGGGGGCACTGAAGCTTTCTTT
NA	TRBV28	TRBJ2-1	few	CASSRGYNEQFF	TGTGCCAGCAGTAGGGGGTACAATGAGCAGTTCTTC
TRBD1	TRBV10-3	TRBJ1-1	NA	CATEGGTGKAFF	TGTGCCACCGAGGGGGGGACAGGGAAAGCTTTCTTT
NA	TRBV29-1	TRBJ2-3	NA	CSVLRQGTDTQYF	TGCAGCGTCCTTCGACAGGGCACAGATACGCAGTATTTT
NA	TRBV6-1	TRBJ1-1	once	CASSEDRGPLNTEAFF	TGTGCCAGCAGTGAAGACCGGGGCCCTCTGAACACTGAAGCTTTCTTT
NA	TRBV6-5	TRBJ1-2	NA	CASSARPLVGGYTF	TGTGCCTCCTCGGCCAGGCCTCTAGTGGGCGGCTACACCTTC
TRBD2	TRBV4-1	TRBJ2-1	NA	CASSLTSGSYNEQFF	TGCGCCAGCAGCCTCACTAGCGGGAGCTACAATGAGCAGTTCTTC
NA	TRBV5-6	TRBJ2-5	NA	CASSSRVRAQETQYF	TGTGCCAGCAGCTCCAGGGTGAGGGCCCAAGAGACCCAGTACTTC
NA	TRBV9	TRBJ2-5	NA	CASSVGQSETQYF	TGTGCCAGCAGCGTTGGACAGTCGGAGACCCAGTACTTC
TRBD2	TRBV4-1	TRBJ2-4	NA	CASSQDQVAGGFVAKNIQYF	TGCGCCAGCAGCCAAGATCAAGTAGCGGGAGGGTTTGTGGCCAAAAACATTCAGTACTTC
NA	TRBV11-2	TRBJ2-2	few	CASSLVNTGELFF	TGTGCCAGCAGCTTAGTTAACACCGGGGAGCTGTTTTTT
NA	TRBV10-3	TRBJ1-1	NA	CAISGGTEAFF	TGTGCCATCAGTGGAGGCACTGAAGCTTTCTTT
TRBD1	TRBV27	TRBJ1-1	NA	CASGTGALRTEAFF	TGTGCCAGTGGGACAGGGGCCCTGAGGACTGAAGCTTTCTTT
NA	TRBV6-6	TRBJ1-2	NA	CASSSAGRYGYTF	TGTGCCAGCAGTTCGGCAGGGCGCTATGGCTACACCTTC
TRBD1	TRBV5-1	TRBJ2-3	NA	CASSHGTGGADTQYF	TGCGCCAGCAGCCACGGGACAGGGGGCGCAGATACGCAGTATTTT
NA	TRBV28	TRBJ2-7	few	CASSWYLHEQYF	TGTGCCAGCAGTTGGTATCTCCACGAGCAGTACTTC
NA	TRBV15	TRBJ1-6	NA	CATSSSGAMDSPLHF	TGTGCCACCAGCTCCTCGGGGGCAATGGATTCACCCCTCCACTTT
NA	TRBV18	TRBJ1-2	NA	CASSTLNTDYGYTF	TGTGCCAGCTCAACGTTGAACACTGACTATGGCTACACCTTC
NA	TRBV6-1	TRBJ1-5	NA	CASSVGRAFGQPQHF	TGTGCCAGCAGTGTGGGCAGGGCGTTTGGTCAGCCCCAGCATTTT
TRBD2	TRBV5-1	TRBJ2-5	once	CASSFWGLAGGQSWEETQYF	TGCGCCAGCAGCTTTTGGGGACTAGCGGGGGGACAGAGTTGGGAAGAGACCCAGTACTTC
NA	TRBV11-3	TRBJ2-1	once	CASSKGIGIYNEQFF	TGTGCCAGCAGCAAAGGGATCGGTATTTACAATGAGCAGTTCTTC
NA	TRBV4-1	TRBJ2-7	NA	CASSQELSGAYEQYF	TGCGCCAGCAGCCAAGAACTCAGCGGAGCCTACGAGCAGTACTTC
TRBD1	TRBV11-2	TRBJ2-3	NA	CASSFLSGTGRRDTQYF	TGTGCCAGCAGCTTCCTATCCGGGACAGGGCGTAGGGATACGCAGTATTTT
NA	TRBV5-1	TRBJ1-2	few	CASSLDGPGYTF	TGCGCCAGCAGCTTGGACGGTCCTGGCTACACCTTC
TRBD1	TRBV2	TRBJ1-5	few	CASRIRQGYQPQHF	TGTGCCAGCAGAATAAGACAGGGATACCAGCCCCAGCATTTT
TRBD1	TRBV7-2	TRBJ2-7	NA	CASSFAGQGGHEQYF	TGTGCCAGCAGCTTCGCGGGACAGGGCGGGCACGAGCAGTACTTC
NA	TRBV6-4	TRBJ2-2	NA	CASSPGWARAGELFF	TGTGCCAGCAGTCCTGGGTGGGCTCGCGCCGGGGAGCTGTTTTTT
TRBD2	TRBV5-1	TRBJ2-1	few	CASRSGSGRVNNEQFF	TGCGCCAGCAGGAGTGGTTCCGGGAGGGTTAACAATGAGCAGTTCTTC
NA	TRBV10-3	TRBJ1-2	NA	CAISEALTWYGYTF	TGTGCCATCAGTGAGGCTCTGACTTGGTATGGCTACACCTTC
TRBD2	TRBV13	TRBJ2-7	NA	CASSFRLAEYEQYF	TGTGCCAGCAGCTTCCGGCTAGCGGAGTACGAGCAGTACTTC
TRBD1	TRBV9	TRBJ2-1	NA	CASSPRQGARNEQFF	TGTGCCAGCAGCCCAAGACAGGGGGCGCGTAATGAGCAGTTCTTC